These 27 T cell receptor beta chains originate from one sample sequenced in a study of blood T cell repertoires in COVID-19. Profiled with immunoSEQ multiplex PCR; TCRdb holds only in-frame clones, not every one. The table records roughly 300,000 clones, about 90% of them present only once. Material for sequencing was PBMCs or T cells enriched from blood (not recorded which). These receptors came from a young woman who had recovered from COVID-19.

The J gene is TRBJ1-3, the V gene TRBV5-4, with 7 bases aligning to TRBD1. Germline V gene sequence: CDR1 SGHNT, CDR2 YYREEE (reference sequence). Unmatched junction bases numbered 3, after V lost 4 bases and J lost 2 bases. The CDR3 runs to 14 residues. CDR3 nucleotide sequence: TGTGCCAGCAGCCACGGGACAGCTGGAAACACCATATATTTT. It is translated as CASSHGTAGNTIYF.

This chain uses TRBV5-6 with TRBJ2-6; 10 nucleotides agree with TRBD2. V shed 0 bases and J 4 bases; nucleotides not matched to a gene: 7. This CDR3 contains 18 residues. Germline values: CDR1 SGHDT, CDR2 YYEEEE. CDR3 sequence: CASSLALAGDLGANVLTF. CDR3 in DNA: TGTGCCAGCAGCTTGGCCCTAGCGGGGGACCTCGGGGCCAACGTCCTGACTTTC.

DNA of the CDR3: TGTGCCAGCAGTGCCCGACAGGGGACCCCAACTAACTATGGCTACACCTTC. It encodes CASSARQGTPTNYGYTF. The chain joins TRBV27 to TRBJ1-2; 8 bases are a match to TRBD1. V dropped 5 bases and J dropped 0; count of bases not matched to a gene: 11. Germline CDR1 MNHEY, CDR2 SMNVEV (reference sequence). This CDR3 has 17 residues.

V usage is TRBV5-4 and J usage is TRBJ2-3, with a weak D call TRBD2 (6 bases). The CDR3 contains 14 residues. Germline lookup yields CDR1 SGHNT and CDR2 YYREEE (reference sequence). V lost 3 bases and J lost 6, with 14 bases in between. CDR3 nucleotide sequence: TGTGCCAGCAGCTCGGGACTGCACCCCGATACGCAGTATTTT. It is translated as CASSSGLHPDTQYF.

This rearrangement joins TRBV28 to TRBJ1-2; the D is unclear. V was shortened by 10 bases and J by 2 bases, with 17 bases between the two germline ends. Germline CDR1 and CDR2: MDHEN and SYDVKM. The CDR3 extends over 14 amino acids. CDR3 loop: CATQEDGRNYGYTF. The CDR3 coding sequence is TGTGCCACCCAGGAGGACGGACGGAACTATGGCTACACCTTC.

The chain couples TRBV14 to TRBJ1-1; D ambiguous. CDR1 is SGHDN, CDR2 FVKESK, per germline. V gave up 1 base and J gave up 2 bases, with 5 bases separating them. The length of the CDR3 is 13 residues. This chain's CDR3 is CASSQGPNTEAFF. DNA of the CDR3: TGTGCCAGCAGCCAAGGGCCCAACACTGAAGCTTTCTTT.

This clone has just one count. The V and J genes are TRBV19 and TRBJ2-3; 7 bases fit TRBD1. V lost 6 bases to trimming and J lost 4 bases; unmatched junction nucleotides: 10. The CDR3 has 15 amino acids. CDR1 is LNHDA and CDR2 is SQIVND in the germline V gene (reference sequence). As DNA, the CDR3 is TGTGCCAGTAGAGGGGGCCGCCTAGGCGCAGATACGCAGTATTTT. This encodes CASRGGRLGADTQYF.

The chain carries TRBV28 and TRBJ2-7; 10 nucleotides line up with TRBD2. Germline V gene sequence: CDR1 MDHEN, CDR2 SYDVKM. The length of the CDR3 is 17 residues. V trimming: 6 bases; J trimming: 1 base; junction bases outside the gene matches: 12. The chain's CDR3 is CASSRRERGGYSYEQYF. As DNA, the CDR3 is TGTGCCAGCAGCCGAAGGGAGCGGGGGGGATATTCCTACGAGCAGTACTTC.

The J gene is TRBJ2-3, the V gene TRBV29-1, with TRBD1 matching 10 bases. CDR3 length equals 17 residues. Germline CDR1 reads SQVTM; CDR2 reads ANQGSEA. V lost 1 base, J lost 1 base, and 8 bases stayed unmatched. The chain's CDR3 is CSVEVVGQGGGTDTQYF. The DNA for the CDR3 is TGCAGCGTTGAAGTGGTAGGACAGGGGGGTGGCACAGATACGCAGTATTTT.

V is TRBV5-1 and J is TRBJ1-4, with D maybe TRBD1 (5 bases). From germline, CDR1 is SGHRS and CDR2 YFSETQ. V lost 4 bases to trimming and J lost 4 bases, with 11 bases between them. This CDR3 spans 14 amino acids. The CDR3 DNA follows: TGCGCCAGCAGCACCATGGGGGGTAATGAAAAACTGTTTTTT. This translates into CASSTMGGNEKLFF.

The gene calls are TRBV19 and TRBJ2-6; 7 bases match TRBD2. Germline V gives CDR1 LNHDA, CDR2 SQIVND (reference sequence). CDR3 size: 17 residues. V lost 5 bases to trimming and J lost 2 bases; unmatched junction nucleotides: 9. As DNA, the CDR3 is TGTGCCAGTAGTCTGCTGGTGGGAGGGCCTGGGGCCAACGTCCTGACTTTC. It encodes CASSLLVGGPGANVLTF.

The chain has TRBV19 and TRBJ1-2; TRBD1 matches at 9 bases. V gave up 3 bases and J gave up 8 bases; unmatched junction bases: 13. Germline CDR1 reads LNHDA; CDR2 reads SQIVND (reference sequence). The CDR3 has 16 residues. The CDR3 spells CASSIAPGQGIGGYTF. CDR3 bases: TGTGCCAGTAGTATTGCCCCGGGACAGGGTATCGGCGGCTACACCTTC.

The chain joins TRBV6-1 to TRBJ2-2; the match to TRBD1 covers 12 bases. Germline V lookup: CDR1 MNHNS, CDR2 SASEGT. V lost 3 bases to trimming and J lost 3 bases; unmatched junction nucleotides: 8. This CDR3 spans 18 amino acids. CDR3 region: CASSELGQGAWDTGELFF. In nucleotides, the CDR3 is TGTGCCAGCAGTGAGCTGGGACAGGGGGCGTGGGACACCGGGGAGCTGTTTTTT.

The rearrangement uses TRBV28 and TRBJ1-6; TRBD1 might be the D (6 bases). CDR1 and CDR2 (germline): MDHEN, SYDVKM. The germline V and J ends were trimmed by 2 bases and 0 bases, with 11 bases remaining between them. The CDR3 has 17 amino acids. This chain's CDR3 is CASSLKTGSSYNSPLHF. The CDR3 bases are TGTGCCAGCAGTTTAAAAACAGGGAGCTCCTATAATTCACCCCTCCACTTT.

The chain recombines TRBV12-3 or TRBV12-4 with TRBJ1-2, with D possibly TRBD1 on 5 matching bases. The ends were cut back, 4 bases at V and 6 bases at J, with 12 bases in the middle. The CDR3 is made up of 13 amino acids. The CDR3 spells CASSSMGGNGYTF. In DNA, the CDR3 is TGTGCCAGCAGTTCGATGGGGGGGAATGGCTACACCTTC.

The V gene is TRBV9, the J gene TRBJ2-5; D is uncertain. Germline V gene data show CDR1 as SGDLS and CDR2 as YYNGEE. V lost 1 base and J lost 1, with 5 bases in between. This CDR3 is built from 13 residues. As DNA, the CDR3 is TGTGCCAGCAGCGTACGCAGCCAAGAGACCCAGTACTTC. Translating gives CASSVRSQETQYF.

The rearrangement uses TRBV12-3 or TRBV12-4 and TRBJ1-1, with TRBD1 matching 7 bases. Trimming took 6 bases from V and 1 from J; bases not matched to a gene: 2. The CDR3 has 13 amino acids. Here the CDR3 reads CASSGTANTEAFF. The CDR3, as DNA: TGTGCCAGCAGCGGGACAGCGAACACTGAAGCTTTCTTT.

This clone was seen only a few times. The chain recombines TRBV7-9 with TRBJ2-3, with D uncertain. Germline CDR1 reads SEHNR; CDR2 reads FQNEAQ (reference sequence). The CDR3 is 13 amino acids. Trimming took off 3 bases at V and 6 bases at J, with 10 bases between the two ends. As DNA, the CDR3 is TGTGCCAGCAGCTTGTCAGGTGGGGATACGCAGTATTTT. Its translation is CASSLSGGDTQYF.

This sequence joins TRBV3-1 (or the pseudogene TRBV3-2) and TRBJ2-1; maybe TRBD2 (5 bases). This CDR3 has 16 amino acids. Trimming pared 0 bases from V and 0 bases from J, leaving 9 bases between. The germline gives CDR1 LGHDT, CDR2 YNNKEL (reference sequence). This chain's CDR3 is CASSQETRDSYNEQFF. CDR3 nucleotides: TGTGCCAGCAGCCAAGAAACACGGGACTCCTACAATGAGCAGTTCTTC.

A remark on this clone: The sample carries other DNA sequences with the same CDR3. V is TRBV2 and J is TRBJ2-6, with D possibly matching TRBD1 (5 bases). V gave up 0 bases and J gave up 2 bases, with 5 bases separating them. The CDR3 spans 15 residues. Germline loops: CDR1 SNHLY, CDR2 FYNNEI. Written as DNA, the CDR3 is TGTGCCAGCAGTGAAGCAGGGGCTGGGGCCAACGTCCTGACTTTC. It yields the protein CASSEAGAGANVLTF.

With regard to this clone: Mismatch with germline at one junction end may stem from a read error. The chain is built from TRBV4-1 and TRBJ2-1, with 9 nucleotides matching TRBD1. Germline loops: CDR1 MGHRA, CDR2 YSYEKL. The CDR3 runs 18 residues. This CDR3 is CASTQETGMGQGGNEQFF. The CDR3, as DNA: TGCGCCAGCACCCAAGAAACAGGGATGGGACAGGGTGGCAATGAGCAGTTCTTC.

Written as DNA, the CDR3 is TGTGCCAGTAGTATTACAGCGCGGGCTAATGAAAAACTGTTTTTT. Residues: CASSITARANEKLFF. This chain connects TRBV19 to TRBJ1-4; D remains unclear. The germline V and J ends were trimmed by 3 bases and 3 bases, with 11 bases remaining between them. Per the germline V gene, CDR1 is LNHDA and CDR2 is SQIVND (reference sequence). This CDR3 is built from 15 residues.

The CDR3 DNA follows: TGTGCCAGTAGTATACCCCCCCTCCGGAACACTGAAGCTTTCTTT. This sequence encodes CASSIPPLRNTEAFF. V is TRBV19 and J is TRBJ1-1; D remains ambiguous. CDR1 is LNHDA, CDR2 SQIVND, per germline (reference sequence). V was pared by 2 bases and J by 1 base, with 11 bases between. The CDR3 length is 15 residues.

The chain employs TRBV5-5 and TRBJ2-5; 10 nucleotides line up with TRBD1. CDR1 and CDR2 (germline): SGHKS, YYEKEE (reference sequence). Germline trimming cut 0 bases from V and 5 bases from J; bases unmatched to any gene: 10. The CDR3 sequence is 17 residues long. The CDR3 region has the DNA TGTGCCAGCAGCTTGGGGGTAGCCGGGACAGGGGACGAGACCCAGTACTTC. Translated, it gives CASSLGVAGTGDETQYF.

This sequence joins TRBV15 and TRBJ1-5; D call uncertain. Germline lookup yields CDR1 LNHNV and CDR2 YYDKDF (reference sequence). Trimming removed 3 bases at V and 1 base at J, with 28 bases between. The CDR3 has 21 amino acids. The CDR3 DNA reads as TGTGCCACCAGCAGTCCACCCCACGCGGAAAGGGATGAGGGCAGCAATCAGCCCCAGCATTTT. Translated, it gives CATSSPPHAERDEGSNQPQHF.

The rearrangement uses TRBV19 and TRBJ1-3, with 9 positions matching TRBD1. The CDR3 sequence is 15 residues long. The germline V gene encodes CDR1 LNHDA and CDR2 SQIVND (reference sequence). J was trimmed by 3 bases and V by 7 bases; bases with no gene match: 7. CDR3 bases: TGTGCCAGTACCACGGGACAGGGACATGGAAACACCATATATTTT. This codes for CASTTGQGHGNTIYF.

This chain connects TRBV7-2 to TRBJ1-1, with no clear D. Germline V gene lookup returns CDR1 SGHTA and CDR2 FQGNSA. CDR3 size: 14 residues. Trimming pared 2 bases from V and 1 base from J, leaving 8 bases between. CDR3 nucleotide sequence: TGTGCCAGCAGCTTATCTTATTGGAACACTGAAGCTTTCTTT. Its protein is CASSLSYWNTEAFF. Together with reference TRBV7-2 and TRBJ1-1, the CDR3 gives the full variable domain: GAGVSQSPSNKVTEKGKDVELRCDPISGHTALYWYRQSLGQGLEFLIYFQGNSAPDKSGLPSDRFSAERTGGSVSTLTIQRTQQEDSAVYLCASSLSYWNTEAFFGQGTRLTVV.